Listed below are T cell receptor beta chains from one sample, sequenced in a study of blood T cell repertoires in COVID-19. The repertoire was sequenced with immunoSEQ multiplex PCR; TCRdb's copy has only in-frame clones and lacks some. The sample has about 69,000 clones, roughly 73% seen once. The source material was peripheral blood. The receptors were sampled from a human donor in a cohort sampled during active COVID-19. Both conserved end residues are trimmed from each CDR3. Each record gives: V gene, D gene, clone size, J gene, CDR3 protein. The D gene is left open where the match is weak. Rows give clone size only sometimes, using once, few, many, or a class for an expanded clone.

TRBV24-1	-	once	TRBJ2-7	ATSEGARYEQY
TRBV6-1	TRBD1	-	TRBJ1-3	ASSAYGTGTGNTIY
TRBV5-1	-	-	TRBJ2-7	ASSPRRIPYEQY
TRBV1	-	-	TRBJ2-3	TSSRLPDTQY
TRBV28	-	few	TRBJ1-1	ASSLQSGTATEAF
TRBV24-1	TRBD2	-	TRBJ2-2	ATSDLTSGSTGELF
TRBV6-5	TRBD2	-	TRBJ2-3	ASSYSTSGGTDTQY
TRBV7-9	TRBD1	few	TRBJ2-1	ASSSRTGVNEQF
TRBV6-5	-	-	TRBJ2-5	ASKQGTQGTQY
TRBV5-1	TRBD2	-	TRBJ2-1	ASSIRTSGHNEQF
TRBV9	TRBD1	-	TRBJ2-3	ASSKGDSFTDTQY
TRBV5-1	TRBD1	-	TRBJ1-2	ASSRAGGNYGYT
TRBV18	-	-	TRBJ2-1	ASSPIRDSYNEQF
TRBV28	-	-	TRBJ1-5	ASRNGAGWQPQH
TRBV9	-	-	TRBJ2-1	ASSVVGTGEQF
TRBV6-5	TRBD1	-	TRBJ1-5	ASRPTGDSNQPQH
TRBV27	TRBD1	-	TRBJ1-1	ASSSQGKLRAF
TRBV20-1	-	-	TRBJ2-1	SASRSAATYNEQF
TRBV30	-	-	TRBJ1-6	AWSGGGGDNSPLH
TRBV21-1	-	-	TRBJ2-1	ASIPRSGGSYNEQF
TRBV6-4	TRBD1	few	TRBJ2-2	ASSPGTGGAPGELF
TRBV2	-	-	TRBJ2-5	ASSGSYSQETQY
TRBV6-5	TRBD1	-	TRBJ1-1	ASRSQGANTEAF
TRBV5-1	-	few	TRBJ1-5	ASSPGDSNQPQH
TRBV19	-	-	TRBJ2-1	ASSPGKGYNEQF
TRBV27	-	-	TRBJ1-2	ASSSPGGAHGYT
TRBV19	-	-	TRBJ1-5	ASSEGGNQPQH
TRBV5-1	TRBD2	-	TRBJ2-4	ASSLGELAGHKNIQY
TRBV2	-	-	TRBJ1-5	ASSLDSLSNQPQH
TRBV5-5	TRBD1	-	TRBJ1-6	ASSLGQGDSPLH
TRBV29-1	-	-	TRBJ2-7	SVEDRSGGVYEQY
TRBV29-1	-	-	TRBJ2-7	SAYKVGENYEQY
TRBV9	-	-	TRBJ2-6	ASSVTPPGGGSGANVLT
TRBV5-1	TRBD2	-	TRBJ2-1	ASSLTSGASSYNEQF
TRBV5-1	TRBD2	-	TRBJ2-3	ASSFLAGFTDTQY
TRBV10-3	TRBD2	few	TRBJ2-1	AISDSGGPNEQF
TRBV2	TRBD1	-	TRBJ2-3	AIGRDRGTDTQY